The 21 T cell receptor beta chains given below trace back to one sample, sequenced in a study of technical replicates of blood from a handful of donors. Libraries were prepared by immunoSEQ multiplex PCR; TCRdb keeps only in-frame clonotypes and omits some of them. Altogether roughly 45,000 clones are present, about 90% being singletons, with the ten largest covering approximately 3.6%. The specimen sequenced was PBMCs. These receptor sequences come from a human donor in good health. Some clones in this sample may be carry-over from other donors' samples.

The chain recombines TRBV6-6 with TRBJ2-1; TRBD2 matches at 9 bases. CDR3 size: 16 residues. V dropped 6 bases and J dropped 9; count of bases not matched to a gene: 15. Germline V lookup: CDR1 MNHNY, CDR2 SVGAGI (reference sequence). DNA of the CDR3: TGTGCCAGCAGCCATGGCGGCGGGGGGGCCGTTCTTGAGCAGTTCTTC. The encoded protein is CASSHGGGGAVLEQFF.

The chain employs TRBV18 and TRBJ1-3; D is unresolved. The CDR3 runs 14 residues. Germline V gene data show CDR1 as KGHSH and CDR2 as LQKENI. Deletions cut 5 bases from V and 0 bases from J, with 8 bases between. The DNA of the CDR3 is TGTGCCAGCTCAACCGAGGGCTCTGGAAACACCATATATTTT. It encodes CASSTEGSGNTIYF.

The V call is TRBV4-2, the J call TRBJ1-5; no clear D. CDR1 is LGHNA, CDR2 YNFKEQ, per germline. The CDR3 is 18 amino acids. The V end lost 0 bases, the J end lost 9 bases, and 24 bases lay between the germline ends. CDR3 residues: CASSQEVVGQVEGGPQHF. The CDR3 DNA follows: TGTGCCAGCAGCCAAGAGGTCGTCGGGCAGGTGGAGGGCGGGCCCCAGCATTTT.

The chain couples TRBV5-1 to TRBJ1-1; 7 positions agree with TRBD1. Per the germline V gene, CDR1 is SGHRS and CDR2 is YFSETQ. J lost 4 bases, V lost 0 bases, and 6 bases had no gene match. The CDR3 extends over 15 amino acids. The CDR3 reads CASSLAGPGGTEAFF. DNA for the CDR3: TGCGCCAGCAGCTTGGCCGGGCCAGGGGGCACTGAAGCTTTCTTT.

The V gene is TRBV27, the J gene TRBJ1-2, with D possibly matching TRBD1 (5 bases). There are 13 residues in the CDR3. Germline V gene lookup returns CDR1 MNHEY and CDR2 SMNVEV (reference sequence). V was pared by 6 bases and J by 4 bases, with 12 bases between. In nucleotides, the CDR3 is TGTGCCAGCAGGGCACTTACAGGCTATGGCTACACCTTC. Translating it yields CASRALTGYGYTF.

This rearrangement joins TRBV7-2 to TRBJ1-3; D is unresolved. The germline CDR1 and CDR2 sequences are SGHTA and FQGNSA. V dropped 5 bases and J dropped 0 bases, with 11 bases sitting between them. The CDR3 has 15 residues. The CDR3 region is CASSPGGSSGNTIYF. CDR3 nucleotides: TGTGCCAGCAGCCCCGGCGGGAGCTCTGGAAACACCATATATTTT.

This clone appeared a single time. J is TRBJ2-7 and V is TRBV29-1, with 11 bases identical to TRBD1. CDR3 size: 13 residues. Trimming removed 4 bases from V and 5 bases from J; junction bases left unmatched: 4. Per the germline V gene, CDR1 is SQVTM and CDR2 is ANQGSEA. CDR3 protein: CSVGWTGGNEQYF. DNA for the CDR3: TGCAGCGTTGGTTGGACAGGGGGCAACGAGCAGTACTTC.

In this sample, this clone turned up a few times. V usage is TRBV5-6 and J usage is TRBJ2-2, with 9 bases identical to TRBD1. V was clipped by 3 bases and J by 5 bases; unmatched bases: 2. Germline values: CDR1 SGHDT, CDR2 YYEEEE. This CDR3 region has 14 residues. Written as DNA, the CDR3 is TGTGCCAGCAGCTATGGGACAGGGACCGGGGAGCTGTTTTTT. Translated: CASSYGTGTGELFF. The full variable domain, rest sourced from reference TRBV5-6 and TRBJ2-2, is DAGVTQSPTHLIKTRGQQVTLRCSPKSGHDTVSWYQQALGQGPQFIFQYYEEEERQRGNFPDRFSGHQFPNYSSELNVNALLLGDSALYLCASSYGTGTGELFFGEGSRLTVL.

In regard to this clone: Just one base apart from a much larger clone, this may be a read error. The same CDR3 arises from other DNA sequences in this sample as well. The CDR3, as DNA: TGCGCCAGCAGCGGTAGCGGGGGATACAATGAGCAGTTCTTC. Translation gives CASSGSGGYNEQFF. The chain is built from TRBV5-1 and TRBJ2-1, with 9 bases aligning to TRBD2. The CDR3 covers 14 residues. Germline trimming cut 4 bases from V and 4 bases from J; bases unmatched to any gene: 3. In germline, CDR1 is SGHRS, CDR2 YFSETQ. The full variable domain, with the rest looked up from reference TRBV5-1 and TRBJ2-1, is KAGVTQTPRYLIKTRGQQVTLSCSPISGHRSVSWYQQTPGQGLQFLFEYFSETQRNKGNFPGRFSGRQFSNSRSEMNVSTLELGDSALYLCASSGSGGYNEQFFGPGTRLTVL.

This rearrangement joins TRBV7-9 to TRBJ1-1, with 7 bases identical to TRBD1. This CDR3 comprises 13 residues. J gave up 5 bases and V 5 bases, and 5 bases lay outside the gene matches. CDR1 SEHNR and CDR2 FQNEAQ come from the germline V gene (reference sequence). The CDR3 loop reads CASSGGGGTEAFF. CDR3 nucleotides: TGTGCCAGCAGCGGAGGGGGCGGAACTGAAGCTTTCTTT.

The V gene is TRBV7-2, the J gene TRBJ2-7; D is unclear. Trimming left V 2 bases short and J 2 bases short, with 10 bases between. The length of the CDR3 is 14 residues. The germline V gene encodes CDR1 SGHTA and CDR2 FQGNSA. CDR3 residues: CASSLLAVPYEQYF. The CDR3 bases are TGTGCCAGCAGCTTATTAGCAGTCCCCTACGAGCAGTACTTC.

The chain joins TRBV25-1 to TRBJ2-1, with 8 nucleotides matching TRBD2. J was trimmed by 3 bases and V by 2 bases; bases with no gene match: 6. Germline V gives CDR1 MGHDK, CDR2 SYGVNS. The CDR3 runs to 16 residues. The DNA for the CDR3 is TGTGCCAGCAGTGAACAGGGCCTAGCGGGCTACAATGAGCAGTTCTTC. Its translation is CASSEQGLAGYNEQFF.

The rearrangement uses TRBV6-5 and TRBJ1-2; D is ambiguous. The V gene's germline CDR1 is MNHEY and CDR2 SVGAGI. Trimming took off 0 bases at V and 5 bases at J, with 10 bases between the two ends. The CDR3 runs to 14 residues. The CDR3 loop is CASSYSNQRYGYTF. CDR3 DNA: TGTGCCAGCAGTTACTCGAACCAGCGTTATGGCTACACCTTC.

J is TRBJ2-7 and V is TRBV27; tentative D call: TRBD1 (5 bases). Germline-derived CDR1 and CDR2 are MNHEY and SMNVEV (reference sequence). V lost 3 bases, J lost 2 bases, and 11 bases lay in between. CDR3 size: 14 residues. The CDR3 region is CASSFQGRTYEQYF. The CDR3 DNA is TGTGCCAGCAGTTTTCAGGGCAGAACCTACGAGCAGTACTTC.

The CDR3 sequence: CASSTSGGRTDTQYF. The CDR3 DNA follows: TGCGCCAGCAGCACTTCCGGGGGGCGCACAGATACGCAGTATTTT. The chain couples TRBV5-1 to TRBJ2-3; D might be TRBD2 (7 bases). V was trimmed by 4 bases and J by 1 base, leaving 13 bases between them. The CDR3 consists of 15 residues. In germline, CDR1 is SGHRS, CDR2 YFSETQ.

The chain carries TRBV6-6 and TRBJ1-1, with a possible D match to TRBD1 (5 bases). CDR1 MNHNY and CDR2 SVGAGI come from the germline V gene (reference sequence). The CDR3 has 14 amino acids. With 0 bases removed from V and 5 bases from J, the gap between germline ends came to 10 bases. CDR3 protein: CASSYSGLGTEAFF. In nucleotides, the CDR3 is TGTGCCAGCAGTTACTCGGGGCTCGGAACTGAAGCTTTCTTT.

DNA of the CDR3: TGCAGCCTCCTGGTGAGCGGGACAAGATCGTCCCAGTATTTT. Encoded protein: CSLLVSGTRSSQYF. The chain employs TRBV29-1 and TRBJ2-3; D possibly corresponds to TRBD2 (7 bases). The CDR3 extends over 14 amino acids. Germline V gives CDR1 SQVTM, CDR2 ANQGSEA. V lost 8 bases and J 12 bases, leaving 27 bases between the germline ends.

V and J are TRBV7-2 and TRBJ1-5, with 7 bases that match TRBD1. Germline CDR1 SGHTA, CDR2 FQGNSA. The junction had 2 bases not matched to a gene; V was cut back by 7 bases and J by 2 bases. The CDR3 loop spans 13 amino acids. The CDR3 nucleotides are TGTGCCAGCAACGGACAGGGCAATCAGCCCCAGCATTTT. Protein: CASNGQGNQPQHF.

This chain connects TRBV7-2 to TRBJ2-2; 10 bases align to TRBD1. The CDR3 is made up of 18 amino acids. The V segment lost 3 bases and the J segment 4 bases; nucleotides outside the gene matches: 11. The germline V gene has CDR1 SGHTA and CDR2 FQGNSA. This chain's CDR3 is CASSFRPTGQGGTGELFF. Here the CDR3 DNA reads TGTGCCAGCAGCTTTCGCCCTACCGGACAGGGGGGCACCGGGGAGCTGTTTTTT.

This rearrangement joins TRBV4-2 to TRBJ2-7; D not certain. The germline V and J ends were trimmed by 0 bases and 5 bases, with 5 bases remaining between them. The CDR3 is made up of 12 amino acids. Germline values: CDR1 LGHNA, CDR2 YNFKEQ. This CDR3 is CASSQDYNEQYF. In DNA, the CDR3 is TGTGCCAGCAGCCAAGATTATAACGAGCAGTACTTC.

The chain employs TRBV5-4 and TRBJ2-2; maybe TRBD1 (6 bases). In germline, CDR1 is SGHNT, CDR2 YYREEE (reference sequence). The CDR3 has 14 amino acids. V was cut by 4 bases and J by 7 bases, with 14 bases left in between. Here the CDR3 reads CASSAEQGHGELFF. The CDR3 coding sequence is TGTGCCAGCAGCGCGGAACAGGGACACGGGGAGCTGTTTTTT.